This T cell receptor beta chain is from a study of response to subunit inactivated influenza vaccine. Points from the study as a whole: It was the authors' suggestion that each seasonal influenza vaccination recruits few new T cells.

Concerning this clonotype: The antigen is unknown.

From the RT-PCR reads, TCRdb called clonotypes with MiXCR, one entry per CDR3 protein. Here the sample spans approximately 730,000 distinct CDR3 sequences, roughly 14% being singletons. Sequences were derived from PBMCs from blood, sampled around two weeks before vaccination. The source is a man in his fifties who received an inactivated influenza vaccine.

CDR3 amino acids: CASRHRSSSAGANVLTF. The CDR3 DNA reads TGTGCCAGCAGGCACCGGTCCTCAAGCGCTGGGGCCAACGTCCTGACTTTC. The chain joins TRBV6-2 or TRBV6-3 to TRBJ2-6; unclear D gene. Germline V gene sequence: CDR1 MNHEY, CDR2 SVGEGT. The germline V and J ends were trimmed by 6 bases and 2 bases, with 17 bases remaining between them. This CDR3 has 17 amino acids.